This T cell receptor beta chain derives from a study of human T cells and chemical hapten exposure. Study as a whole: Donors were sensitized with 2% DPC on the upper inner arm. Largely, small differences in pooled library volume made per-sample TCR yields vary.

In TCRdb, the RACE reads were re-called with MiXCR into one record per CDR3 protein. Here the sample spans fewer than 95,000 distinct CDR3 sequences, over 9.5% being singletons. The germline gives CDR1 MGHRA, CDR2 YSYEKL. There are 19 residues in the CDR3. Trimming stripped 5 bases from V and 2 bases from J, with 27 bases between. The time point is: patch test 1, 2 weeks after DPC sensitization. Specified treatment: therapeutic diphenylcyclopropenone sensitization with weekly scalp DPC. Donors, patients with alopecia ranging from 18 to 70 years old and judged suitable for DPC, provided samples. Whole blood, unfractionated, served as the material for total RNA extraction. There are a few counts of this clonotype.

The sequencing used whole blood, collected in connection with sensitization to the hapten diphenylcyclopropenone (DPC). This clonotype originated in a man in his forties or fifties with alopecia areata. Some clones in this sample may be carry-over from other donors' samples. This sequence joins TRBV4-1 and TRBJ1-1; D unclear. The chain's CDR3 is CASSEVYSRRYTINTEAFF. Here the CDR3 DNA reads TGCGCCAGCAGCGAGGTTTATTCCCGACGATACACAATAAACACTGAAGCTTTCTTT.